This TCR beta chain was found in a study of cytomegalovirus exposure and HLA in healthy donors. Study results and caveats: Analysis was carried out at a later point, and it linked a missense DCLRE1C variant to TCR beta V- and J-gene trimming. Later work associated roughly 15,000 TCR beta sequences with HLA alleles at 0.05 false discovery rate.

The ends were cut back, 3 bases at V and 8 bases at J, with 13 bases in the middle. Germline V lookup: CDR1 SNHLY, CDR2 FYNNEI. This CDR3 spans 13 amino acids. Vbeta (60) and Jbeta (13) primers were used in the PCR. Method: immunoSEQ multiplex PCR; TCRdb's copy keeps in-frame clones and lacks some. The sample has about 150,000 clones; 80% to 90% are singletons. Details on this clone: Its specificity is not known.

The sequencing input was PBMCs. This sequence originates from a woman between 18 and 29 years old in good health and CMV-seronegative. This chain links TRBV2 with TRBJ1-2; possible D gene TRBD1, 5 bases. The CDR3 DNA reads as TGTGCCAGCAGTGAGGGGGAGGATTACGGCTACACCTTC. Translated, it gives CASSEGEDYGYTF.